The clone carrying this T cell receptor beta chain has at least ten counts. The junction departs from germline at one end; a sequencing error may be responsible. This sample was taken from a study of T cells after yellow fever vaccination. The CDR3 is made up of 13 amino acids. Germline-derived CDR1 and CDR2 are SGHRS and YFSETQ. TCRdb fed the 5' RACE reads into MiXCR, producing one record per CDR3 protein. The table has 500,000 to 550,000 distinct CDR3 sequences, 21% seen once. The material sequenced was PBMCs, taken approximately 20 days after the first yellow fever vaccination. V is TRBV5-1 and J is TRBJ2-3, with D maybe TRBD1 (6 bases). The receptor comes from a man aged 18 to 29 who received the YFV17D yellow fever vaccine. CDR3 in DNA: TGTGCCAGCAGTTCCACAGGGACAGATACGCAGTATTTT. Protein product: CASSSTGTDTQYF.